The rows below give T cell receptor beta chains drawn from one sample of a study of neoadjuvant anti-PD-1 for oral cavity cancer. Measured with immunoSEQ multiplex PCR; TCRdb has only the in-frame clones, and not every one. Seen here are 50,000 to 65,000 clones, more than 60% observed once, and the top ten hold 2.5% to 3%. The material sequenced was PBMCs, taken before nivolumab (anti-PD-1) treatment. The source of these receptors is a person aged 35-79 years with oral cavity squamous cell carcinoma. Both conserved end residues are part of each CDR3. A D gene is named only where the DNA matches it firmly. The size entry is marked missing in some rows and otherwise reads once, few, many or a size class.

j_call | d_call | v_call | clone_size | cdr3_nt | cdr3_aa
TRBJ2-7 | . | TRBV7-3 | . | TGTGCCAGCAGCTTGGGGGCGCATAGCTCCTACGAGCAGTACTTC | CASSLGAHSSYEQYF
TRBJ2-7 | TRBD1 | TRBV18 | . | TGTGCCAGCTCACCATCACAGGGGGCCTACGAGCAGTACTTC | CASSPSQGAYEQYF
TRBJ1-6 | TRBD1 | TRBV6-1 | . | TGTGCCAGCAGTGAAATCGGGACAGGGGGGAATTCACCCCTCCACTTT | CASSEIGTGGNSPLHF
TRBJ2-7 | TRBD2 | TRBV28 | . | TGTGCCAGCAGACCCGGACTAGCGGGTCCCGTAGGGGAGCAGTACTTC | CASRPGLAGPVGEQYF
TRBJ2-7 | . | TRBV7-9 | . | TGTGCCAGCAGCTTGATAGACTCCTACGAGCAGTACTTC | CASSLIDSYEQYF
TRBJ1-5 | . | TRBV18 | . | TGTGCCAGCTCACCAGGGAGGGATAGCAATCAGCCCCAGCATTTT | CASSPGRDSNQPQHF
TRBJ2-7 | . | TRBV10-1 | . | TGCGCCAGCAGTGAGTCAGCTAGACCGCAGTACTTC | CASSESARPQYF
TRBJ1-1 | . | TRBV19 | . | TGTGCCTCCCGGGAGGGAAACACTGAAGCTTTCTTT | CASREGNTEAFF
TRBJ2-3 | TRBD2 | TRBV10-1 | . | TGCGCCAGCAGTGACCCTGCGGGGGGCGACACAGATACGCAGTATTTT | CASSDPAGGDTDTQYF
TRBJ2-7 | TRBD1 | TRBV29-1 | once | TGCAGCGTGGGGACAGGGGGCAGAGGCTACGAGCAGTACTTC | CSVGTGGRGYEQYF
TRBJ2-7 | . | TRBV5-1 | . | TGCGCCAGCAGCTTGAAGGAGCACTACGAGCAGTACTTC | CASSLKEHYEQYF
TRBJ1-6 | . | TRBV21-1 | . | TGTGCCCGCCTACCGGGCCCCCTGACGAACGATTCACCCCTCCACTTT | CARLPGPLTNDSPLHF
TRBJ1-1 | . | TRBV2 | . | TGTGCCAGCAGTGAAGCGGGGGCGGTAAACACTGAAGCTTTCTTT | CASSEAGAVNTEAFF
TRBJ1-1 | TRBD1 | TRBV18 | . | TGTGCCAGCTCACGGACCGGGACAGCGAACACTGAAGCTTTCTTT | CASSRTGTANTEAFF
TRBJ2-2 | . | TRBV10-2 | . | TGCGCCAGCAGTGAGCTAGGAGGGCCGGAGACCGGGGAGCTGTTTTTT | CASSELGGPETGELFF
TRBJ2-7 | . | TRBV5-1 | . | TGCGCCAGCAGCTTGGGCCACCCGATGGACGAGCAGTACTTC | CASSLGHPMDEQYF
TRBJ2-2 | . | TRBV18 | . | TGTGCCAGCTCATCCGGGATATCTACGGGCGGGGAGCTGTTTTTT | CASSSGISTGGELFF
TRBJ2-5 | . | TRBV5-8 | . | TGTGCCAGCAGCTTGGATTTCGCCGTGGGTTCGACCCAGTACTTC | CASSLDFAVGSTQYF
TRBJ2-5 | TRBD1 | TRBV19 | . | TGTGCCAGTAGCACCCTCGGGACAGGCCTCCAAGAGACCCAGTACTTC | CASSTLGTGLQETQYF
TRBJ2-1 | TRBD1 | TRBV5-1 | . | TGCGCCAGCAGCTTGGGGGGACAGGACAATGAGCAGTTCTTC | CASSLGGQDNEQFF
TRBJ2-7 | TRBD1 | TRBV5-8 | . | TGTGCCAGCAGCTTCGGACAGGGGGTTTACGAGCAGTACTTC | CASSFGQGVYEQYF
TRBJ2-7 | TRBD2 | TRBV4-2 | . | TGTGCCAGCAGCCCAGAGACTAGCGGGGTCTACGAGCAGTACTTC | CASSPETSGVYEQYF
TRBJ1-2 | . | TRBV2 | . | TGTGCCAGCAGTGCGGGGACGGGTGCTTTTTATGGCTACACCTTC | CASSAGTGAFYGYTF
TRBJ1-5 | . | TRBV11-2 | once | TGTGCCAGCAGCTTAGGTGCAGGTTATAGCAATCAGCCCCAGCATTTT | CASSLGAGYSNQPQHF
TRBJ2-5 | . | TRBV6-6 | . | TGTGCCAGCAGCCCGCCGGGGAGCGCTGAGACCCAGTACTTC | CASSPPGSAETQYF
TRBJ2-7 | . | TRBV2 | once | TGTGCCAGCAGTGAACGACAGGCAATAGTGTTACGCGAGCAGTACTTC | CASSERQAIVLREQYF
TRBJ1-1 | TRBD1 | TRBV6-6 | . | TGTGCCAGCAGCCCCGGGACAGTGGTAACTGAAGCTTTCTTT | CASSPGTVVTEAFF
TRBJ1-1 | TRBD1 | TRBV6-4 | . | TGTGCCAGCAGTGACAGGGGACAGGGTAAATCGAACACTGAAGCTTTCTTT | CASSDRGQGKSNTEAFF
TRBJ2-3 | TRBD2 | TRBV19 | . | TGTGCCAGTAGTCGGCGGCTAGCGGGGTCAGATACGCAGTATTTT | CASSRRLAGSDTQYF
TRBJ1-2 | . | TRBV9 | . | TGTGCCAGCAGCGTAGCTACCGGGTGGGATGGCTACACCTTC | CASSVATGWDGYTF
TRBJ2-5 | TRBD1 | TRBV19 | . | TGTGCCAGTAGTACTAGGACAGGGGCCGTCCAAGAGACCCAGTACTTC | CASSTRTGAVQETQYF
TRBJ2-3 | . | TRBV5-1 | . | TGCGCCAGCAGTTCCCCTCCGACCCGCGGAGATACGCAGTATTTT | CASSSPPTRGDTQYF
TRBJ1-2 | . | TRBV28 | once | TGTGCCAGCAGGGGCGGGACGGATCCCGTCTATGGCTACACCTTC | CASRGGTDPVYGYTF
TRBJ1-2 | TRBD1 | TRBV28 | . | TGTGCCAGCAGTTTCTTAGGGTTTGGGACAGGGGGCGATTGGGACTATGGCTACACCTTC | CASSFLGFGTGGDWDYGYTF
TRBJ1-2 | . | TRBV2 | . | TGTGCCAGCAGTAGGACCAACCGCGGCCCTTATGGCTACACCTTC | CASSRTNRGPYGYTF
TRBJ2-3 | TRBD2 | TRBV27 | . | TGTGCCAGCAGTTCAGCGGGAAGCACAGATACGCAGTATTTT | CASSSAGSTDTQYF
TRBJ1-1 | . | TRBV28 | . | TGTGCCAGCATGGGCCGGTTGAACACTGAAGCTTTCTTT | CASMGRLNTEAFF
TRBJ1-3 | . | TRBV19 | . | TGTGCCAGTAGTCCTGCTCCGGCCAGAAACACCATATATTTT | CASSPAPARNTIYF
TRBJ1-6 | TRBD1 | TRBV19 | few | TGTGCCAGTAAAGGAAGGGACAGGCAAAATTCACCCCTCCACTTT | CASKGRDRQNSPLHF
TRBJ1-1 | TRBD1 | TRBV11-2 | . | TGTGCCAGCAGTTATCCGGGACAGGGGGCGAACACTGAAGCTTTCTTT | CASSYPGQGANTEAFF
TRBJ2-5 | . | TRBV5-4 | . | TGTGCCAGCAGCTTGGGACAGAGGGAGACCCAGTACTTC | CASSLGQRETQYF
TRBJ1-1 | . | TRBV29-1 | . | TGCAGCGGTTGGGGGAGTGAAGCTTTCTTT | CSGWGSEAFF
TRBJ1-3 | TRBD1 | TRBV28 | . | TGTGCCAGCAGTGGGACAGGGTGGAGCTCTGGAAACACCATATATTTT | CASSGTGWSSGNTIYF
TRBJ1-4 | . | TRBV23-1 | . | TGCGCCAGCAGTCAATCCACAGATTCAGGGGAACTGTTTTTT | CASSQSTDSGELFF
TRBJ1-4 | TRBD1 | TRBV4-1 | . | TGCGCCAGCAGCCAGGCTGGGACAGGGAATGAAAAACTGTTTTTT | CASSQAGTGNEKLFF
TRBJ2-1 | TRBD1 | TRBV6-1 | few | TGTGCCAGCAGAAGGACAGGGCTATTGAACAATGAGCAGTTCTTC | CASRRTGLLNNEQFF
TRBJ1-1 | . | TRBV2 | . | TGTGCCAGCGGAGGGGATGTCACTGAAGCTTTCTTT | CASGGDVTEAFF
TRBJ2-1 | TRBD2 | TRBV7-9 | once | TGTGCCAGCAGCTTCATGGCGGGAGGAACCACCCACAATGAGCAGTTCTTC | CASSFMAGGTTHNEQFF